The clone carrying this T cell receptor (beta chain) has only a few counts. Its antigen remains unidentified. The sample originates from a study of shared clonotypes between healthy human individuals. Broader study findings: The expectation was that sequencing depth would affect clonotype sharing among donors. Compared with clonotypes that all four donors shared, non-shared clonotypes had lower generation probabilities.

The deep-level immunoSEQ assay was used. The table came from immunoSEQ multiplex PCR; TCRdb's copy has only in-frame clones and leaves some out. The table lists some 660,000 clones, 73% of them singletons. The CDR3 is 15 residues long. CDR1 is SGHNT, CDR2 YENEEA, per germline. Trimming took 2 bases from V and 6 from J; bases not matched to a gene: 3. The sample was memory CD4+ T cells sorted from blood. Indicated subset: CD45RA-negative fraction. This receptor was obtained from a young woman in good health. This chain links TRBV11-3 with TRBJ2-1; 11 bases line up with TRBD2. In DNA form, the CDR3 reads TGTGCCAGCAGCTTATGGGGGACTAGCGGCAATGAGCAGTTCTTC. It codes for CASSLWGTSGNEQFF.